The rows below give T cell receptor beta chains drawn from one sample of a study of blood T cell repertoires in COVID-19. The method was immunoSEQ multiplex PCR; TCRdb's version includes in-frame clones alone and lacks a portion of them. The data show about 670,000 clones, approximately 90% seen once. Specimen: peripheral blood. The receptors here all came from a woman aged 18-29 years with acute or convalescent COVID-19. Both conserved end residues are part of each CDR3. Some rows have no size entry. The others give once, few or many, or a class for an expanded clone.

>13|few|TRBJ1-2|TRBV6-4
CASSESATGGYTF
>12|.|TRBJ1-2|TRBV29-1
CSVEVGDYGYTF
>15|.|TRBJ2-3|TRBV11-2
CASSLGAGGIDTQYF
>12|.|TRBJ2-7|TRBV24-1
CATESISYEQYF
>16|.|TRBJ2-5|TRBV27
CASSLHRGGARDTQYF
>14|.|TRBJ1-2|TRBV14
CASSKRDSNYGYTF
>13|.|TRBJ2-7|TRBV11-2
CASSFSNFYEQYF
>14|.|TRBJ1-1|TRBV6-5
CASRFRGSGTEAFF
>16|.|TRBJ1-6|TRBV30
CAWSPLRTGFNSPLHF
>14|.|TRBJ1-2|TRBV5-1
CASSVDRGRYGYTF
>12|.|TRBJ1-2|TRBV5-8
CASTRAGYGYTF
>16|.|TRBJ1-1|TRBV19
CASSIDRDNMNTEAFF
>16|.|TRBJ1-2|TRBV27
CASRSAGTGELHGYTF
>16|.|TRBJ2-1|TRBV7-2
CASSLVGLAGDNEQFF
>13|.|TRBJ1-1|TRBV29-1
CSVENYRVPIAFF
>14|.|TRBJ1-4|TRBV5-1
CASSIDRAGGKLFF
>16|once|TRBJ2-7|TRBV15
CATSRPGQGQTYEQYF
>16|.|TRBJ1-2|TRBV27
CASSLIGSGGPHGYTF
>12|.|TRBJ1-2|TRBV5-1
CASKQGANGYTF
>16|.|TRBJ2-7|TRBV11-1
CASSLDSGQSSYEQYF
>20|.|TRBJ1-1|TRBV7-6
CASSPGTGGVYTPVNTEAFF
>15|.|TRBJ2-1|TRBV4-2
CASSLAGELFNEQFF
>14|.|TRBJ1-1|TRBV29-1
CSVVGGMVNTEAFF
>15|.|TRBJ1-4|TRBV7-2
CASSLVGTDNEKLFF
>16|once|TRBJ1-2|TRBV19
CASSTTGTGDGRGYTF
>13|once|TRBJ1-1|TRBV11-2
CASSPKQNTEAFF
>15|.|TRBJ2-5|TRBV6-6
CASSYSGGAQETQYF
>14|.|TRBJ1-5|TRBV29-1
CSATEGGVNQPQHF
>12|.|TRBJ1-5|TRBV6-5
CASRSLTGPQHF
>14|.|TRBJ2-7|TRBV9
CASSVGGGENEQYF
>15|few|TRBJ1-2|TRBV4-3
CASSQNSDRLYGYTF
>16|.|TRBJ1-3|TRBV9
CASSGRLRDSGNTIYF
>16|.|TRBJ2-7|TRBV7-9
CASSLVVGRGTYEQYF
>17|.|TRBJ1-3|TRBV18
CASSPSHSGTATDTIYF
>16|.|TRBJ1-4|TRBV5-6
CASSFLTGEVVEKLFF
>18|once|TRBJ1-1|TRBV11-2
CASSVWRRTNGSDTEAFF
>17|.|TRBJ2-1|TRBV9
CASSVTLGTGWTNEQFF
>15|.|TRBJ2-3|TRBV11-2
CASSRLKERGNTQYF
>13|.|TRBJ1-1|TRBV3-1/TRBV3-2
CASSQQGSSVAFF
>15|.|TRBJ1-1|TRBV6-9
CASSYSKLLRTEAFF
>13|.|TRBJ1-5|TRBV2
CASGLAGSQPQHF
>15|.|TRBJ1-5|TRBV4-1
CASSQETGTNQPQHF
>18|.|TRBJ2-1|TRBV5-1
CASSLVRGRFGVNNEQFF
>13|.|TRBJ1-2|TRBV6-5
CASSYNRFYGYTF
>13|.|TRBJ1-5|TRBV27
CASSLAGNQPQHF
>15|.|TRBJ2-1|TRBV21-1
CASSKAGSGGNEQFF
>15|.|TRBJ2-7|TRBV6-5
CASSTYAGTGYEQYF
>12|.|TRBJ2-7|TRBV6-5
CATRHPGYEQYF
>15|.|TRBJ2-3|TRBV2
CASSTTDFGTDTQYF
>15|few|TRBJ2-6|TRBV6-4
CASSDSGDGANVLTF
>15|once|TRBJ1-2|TRBV24-1
CATSDRSPGVGGYTF
>14|.|TRBJ1-1|TRBV13
CASSLKGGNTEAFF